Detailed here is one TCR beta chain. This sample was included in a study of blood T cell repertoires in COVID-19. About the research overall: COVID-19 samples collected from the United States, Italy and Spain covered acute and convalescent phases.

Trimming took 6 bases from V and 2 from J; bases not matched to a gene: 3. CDR1 MNHEY and CDR2 SVGAGI come from the germline V gene. The length of the CDR3 is 13 residues. The authors' processing: Amplification of reference gene primers provided the estimated nucleated cell counts. Clones were sequenced by immunoSEQ multiplex PCR, and TCRdb holds only the in-frame ones, with some missing. Clone size and V and J calls were adopted from that table, with D and trimming inferred from the DNA. The data contain fewer than 75,000 clones, 70% to 90% of them singletons. This sequence originates from a man in his 60s with active or convalescent COVID-19. The chain employs TRBV6-5 and TRBJ1-2, with 7 positions matching TRBD1. The sequenced sample was peripheral blood. The CDR3 DNA follows: TGTGCCAGCAGAAGACAGGGAAACTATGGCTACACCTTC. Its translation is CASRRQGNYGYTF.